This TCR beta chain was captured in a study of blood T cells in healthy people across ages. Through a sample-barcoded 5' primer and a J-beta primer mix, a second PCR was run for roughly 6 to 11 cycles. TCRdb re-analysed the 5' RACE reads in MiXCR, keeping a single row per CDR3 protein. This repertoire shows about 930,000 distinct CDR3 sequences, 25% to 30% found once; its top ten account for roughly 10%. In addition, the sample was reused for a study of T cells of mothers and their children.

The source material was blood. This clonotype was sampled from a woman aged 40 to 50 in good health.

The CDR3 loop reads CASSDPRNVEGAFF. The CDR3 nucleotides read TGTGCCAGCAGTGATCCCCGGAACGTGGAGGGAGCTTTCTTT. This sequence joins TRBV2 and TRBJ1-1; D unclear. With 3 bases removed from V and 10 bases from J, the gap between germline ends came to 18 bases. The germline CDR1 and CDR2 sequences are SNHLY and FYNNEI. This CDR3 has 14 residues.